A single sample gave rise to the 18 T cell receptor beta chains below, sequenced in a study of cytomegalovirus exposure and HLA in healthy donors. Produced via immunoSEQ multiplex PCR; TCRdb's table is partial and in-frame only. The sample lists under 200,000 clones, around nine tenths seen once, with more than 3.5% in the top ten. Sequencing used PBMCs. Receptors originate from a man aged 18 to 35 in good health and CMV-seropositive.

This chain links TRBV6-5 with TRBJ2-2, with D unresolved. Germline lookup yields CDR1 MNHEY and CDR2 SVGAGI. This CDR3 region has 16 residues. Deletions cut 0 bases from V and 6 bases from J, with 14 bases between. CDR3 sequence: CASSYSRRAVSGELFF. CDR3 DNA sequence: TGTGCCAGCAGTTACTCGAGACGCGCGGTTTCCGGGGAGCTGTTTTTT.

The V call is TRBV5-6, the J call TRBJ2-7, with a possible D match to TRBD2 (6 bases). The CDR3 extends over 15 amino acids. Germline V gene data show CDR1 as SGHDT and CDR2 as YYEEEE. With 4 bases removed from V and 4 bases from J, the gap between germline ends came to 18 bases. The CDR3 spells CASSKGTSGPYEQYF. The CDR3 DNA follows: TGTGCCAGCAGCAAAGGGACTTCTGGGCCGTACGAGCAGTACTTC.

The chain carries TRBV30 and TRBJ2-7; D is uncertain. This CDR3 is built from 12 residues. The V end was cut by 4 bases, the J end by 6 bases, with 13 bases between. Germline V gives CDR1 GTSNPN, CDR2 SVGIG (reference sequence). The CDR3 protein is CAWTPSTREQYF. CDR3 nucleotide sequence: TGTGCCTGGACCCCTAGTACACGCGAGCAGTACTTC.

This rearrangement joins TRBV5-4 to TRBJ2-3, with TRBD2 matching 8 bases. The V gene end was trimmed by 0 bases and the J gene end by 0 bases; junction bases not matched to a gene: 12. The germline gives CDR1 SGHNT, CDR2 YYREEE (reference sequence). The CDR3 sequence is 19 residues long. The CDR3 DNA sequence: TGTGCCAGCAGCTTGGAAGGAGCGGGAGCCTTATATAGCACAGATACGCAGTATTTT. Translating it yields CASSLEGAGALYSTDTQYF.

The chain joins TRBV10-1 to TRBJ2-2, with D perhaps matching TRBD2 (6 bases). CDR1 and CDR2 from the germline V gene are WNHNN and SYGVQD (reference sequence). The V gene lost 3 bases and the J gene lost 0 bases, with 14 bases spanning the gap. CDR3 length: 17 amino acids. The CDR3 reads CASSDTLGTSNTGELFF. The CDR3 DNA sequence: TGCGCCAGCAGTGACACTCTAGGGACTTCGAACACCGGGGAGCTGTTTTTT.

The genes are TRBV28 and TRBJ2-7; 10 positions agree with TRBD2. The CDR3 runs to 17 residues. Germline V lookup: CDR1 MDHEN, CDR2 SYDVKM. V dropped 8 bases and J dropped 1; count of bases not matched to a gene: 14. CDR3 sequence reads: CASLTPGLARTSYEQYF. As DNA, the CDR3 is TGTGCCAGCCTTACACCGGGACTAGCGAGAACATCCTACGAGCAGTACTTC.

The rearrangement joins TRBV27 to TRBJ1-1; D is undetermined. V was clipped by 4 bases and J by 4 bases, with 10 bases between them. The CDR3 runs to 13 residues. From germline, CDR1 is MNHEY and CDR2 SMNVEV (reference sequence). The CDR3 loop reads CASSSFFGTEAFF. In DNA form, the CDR3 reads TGTGCCAGCAGTTCGTTTTTCGGCACTGAAGCTTTCTTT.

CDR3 amino acids: CASSLGDRNSNQPQHF. The CDR3 coding sequence is TGTGCCAGCAGCTTGGGGGACAGAAATAGCAATCAGCCCCAGCATTTT. The chain carries TRBV11-2 and TRBJ1-5; 7 nucleotides align to TRBD1. The length of the CDR3 is 16 residues. After removal of 3 bases from V and 0 bases from J, the junction contained 5 bases not matched to a gene. Germline CDR1 is SGHAT and CDR2 is FQNNGV.

The V and J genes are TRBV9 and TRBJ2-7; D perhaps matches TRBD2 (6 bases). Trimming stripped 3 bases from V and 3 bases from J, with 7 bases between. CDR3 length equals 12 residues. CDR1 is SGDLS, CDR2 YYNGEE, per germline. CDR3 in DNA: TGTGCCAGCAGCGACGGGAGCTACGAGCAGTACTTC. Translation gives CASSDGSYEQYF. Variable domain in full (rest from reference TRBV9 and TRBJ2-7): DSGVTQTPKHLITATGQRVTLRCSPRSGDLSVYWYQQSLDQGLQFLIQYYNGEERAKGNILERFSAQQFPDLHSELNLSSLELGDSALYFCASSDGSYEQYFGPGTRLTVT.

This clone was detected only a few times. The rearrangement links TRBV9 to TRBJ2-3; D might be TRBD2 (5 bases). The germline V and J ends were trimmed by 0 bases and 3 bases, with 8 bases remaining between them. The CDR3 totals 14 residues. CDR1 and CDR2 from the germline V gene are SGDLS and YYNGEE. CDR3: CASSVGRWTDTQYF. The CDR3 DNA reads as TGTGCCAGCAGCGTAGGGAGGTGGACAGATACGCAGTATTTT. The whole variable domain, filled in from reference TRBV9 and TRBJ2-3, reads DSGVTQTPKHLITATGQRVTLRCSPRSGDLSVYWYQQSLDQGLQFLIQYYNGEERAKGNILERFSAQQFPDLHSELNLSSLELGDSALYFCASSVGRWTDTQYFGPGTRLTVL.

This chain uses TRBV9 with TRBJ2-3; no firm D call. Trimming shortened V by 3 bases and J by 2 bases, and 7 bases separated the two germline ends. Germline values: CDR1 SGDLS, CDR2 YYNGEE. There are 13 residues in the CDR3. The CDR3 nucleotides are TGTGCCAGCAGCGCACAGATCACAGATACGCAGTATTTT. Translating it yields CASSAQITDTQYF.

The chain has TRBV4-1 and TRBJ2-7; 11 positions agree with TRBD2. The J segment lost 2 bases and the V segment lost 0 bases, leaving 3 bases of the junction unmatched. The CDR3 consists of 16 residues. Germline V CDR1 and CDR2: MGHRA, YSYEKL. CDR3 loop: CASSQDTSGSPYEQYF. CDR3 in DNA: TGCGCCAGCAGCCAAGATACTAGCGGGAGTCCCTACGAGCAGTACTTC.

V gene TRBV28 combines with J gene TRBJ2-7; tentatively, D is TRBD2 (6 bases). The CDR3 extends over 16 amino acids. CDR1 and CDR2 from the germline V gene are MDHEN and SYDVKM. Deletions cut 4 bases from V and 5 bases from J, with 21 bases between. The CDR3 DNA follows: TGTGCCAGCAGTTATAGTCATACGGAGCGGGTTGACGAGCAGTACTTC. Its translation: CASSYSHTERVDEQYF. Full variable domain (missing parts from reference TRBV28 and TRBJ2-7): DVKVTQSSRYLVKRTGEKVFLECVQDMDHENMFWYRQDPGLGLRLIYFSYDVKMKEKGDIPEGYSVSREKKERFSLILESASTNQTSMYLCASSYSHTERVDEQYFGPGTRLTVT.

As for this clone: The junction shows a germline mismatch at one end, possibly a read error. The chain combines TRBV5-4 with TRBJ1-1; D remains ambiguous. Germline V gene lookup returns CDR1 SGHNT and CDR2 YYREEE (reference sequence). The length of the CDR3 is 15 residues. The CDR3 coding sequence is TGTGCCAGCAGGTTGGGGAGAGGTGGGAACACTGAAGCTTTCTTT. Residues: CASRLGRGGNTEAFF.

The genes are TRBV7-9 and TRBJ2-1; 9 bases map to TRBD1. This CDR3 contains 15 residues. V was pared by 3 bases and J by 6 bases, with 6 bases of the junction left unmatched. Germline values: CDR1 SEHNR, CDR2 FQNEAQ (reference sequence). CDR3 sequence (DNA): TGTGCCAGCAGCTTGCTCCGGGACAGGGTCAATGAGCAGTTCTTC. As protein: CASSLLRDRVNEQFF.

The rearrangement uses TRBV5-4 and TRBJ2-1; TRBD1 matches 7 bases. The germline V gene encodes CDR1 SGHNT and CDR2 YYREEE (reference sequence). Trimming removed 4 bases from V and 0 bases from J; junction bases left unmatched: 7. The CDR3 has 16 amino acids. CDR3 amino acids: CASSHPDRRSYNEQFF. CDR3 DNA: TGTGCCAGCAGCCACCCGGACAGGCGCTCCTACAATGAGCAGTTCTTC.

The chain links TRBV27 to TRBJ2-7, with 13 bases identical to TRBD2. V was clipped by 7 bases and J by 5 bases; unmatched bases: 5. Germline V gene lookup returns CDR1 MNHEY and CDR2 SMNVEV (reference sequence). The CDR3 has 14 amino acids. CDR3 loop: CASTAGLAGNEQYF. In DNA form, the CDR3 reads TGTGCCAGCACCGCGGGACTAGCGGGGAACGAGCAGTACTTC.

The chain couples TRBV30 to TRBJ1-1; 7 bases line up with TRBD1. The CDR3 spans 14 residues. V lost 4 bases to trimming and J lost 5 bases; unmatched junction nucleotides: 10. CDR1 is GTSNPN, CDR2 SVGIG, per germline (reference sequence). This chain's CDR3 is CAWIEGGARTEAFF. The DNA for the CDR3 is TGTGCCTGGATAGAAGGGGGCGCCAGGACTGAAGCTTTCTTT.